This is a list of T cell receptor beta chains from one sample in a study of T cell responses to AZD1222 COVID-19 vaccine. The data were produced by immunoSEQ multiplex PCR, yet TCRdb's version contains in-frame clones alone and is incomplete. The sample holds approximately 100,000 clones, about 87% seen once. The starting material was peripheral blood, obtained on day 0 of AZD1222 vaccination. These receptors all come from an adult in good health. CDR3s include the opening cysteine and the closing phenylalanine or tryptophan. D genes are given only for firm matches. A row's size may be missing; if present it is once, few, many or a size class.

CDR3 | DNA | size | J | V | D
CAWSVSANTEAFF | TGTGCCTGGAGTGTATCCGCGAACACTGAAGCTTTCTTT | - | TRBJ1-1 | TRBV30 | -
CASSPPQGAKNEQYF | TGTGCCAGCTCACCACCCCAGGGGGCTAAAAACGAGCAGTACTTC | - | TRBJ2-7 | TRBV18 | TRBD1
CAGAGTSGTDTQYF | TGTGCCGGGGCCGGGACTAGCGGGACAGATACGCAGTATTTT | - | TRBJ2-3 | TRBV6-5 | TRBD2
CASSKRQGNTEAFF | TGTGCCAGCAGCAAGAGACAGGGGAACACTGAAGCTTTCTTT | - | TRBJ1-1 | TRBV7-9 | TRBD1
CASSILAGRNTGELFF | TGTGCCAGTAGTATCTTGGCGGGGCGGAACACCGGGGAGCTGTTTTTT | - | TRBJ2-2 | TRBV19 | -
CASSPGGAGYNEQFF | TGTGCCAGCAGCCCGGGGGGGGCCGGATACAATGAGCAGTTCTTC | - | TRBJ2-1 | TRBV7-3 | TRBD2
CASSDRGRFLYGYTF | TGTGCCAGCAGTGACAGGGGGCGATTTCTCTATGGCTACACCTTC | - | TRBJ1-2 | TRBV11-2 | TRBD1
CASSLVSGGLGEQFF | TGCGCCAGCAGCTTGGTTAGCGGGGGGCTGGGAGAGCAGTTCTTC | - | TRBJ2-1 | TRBV5-1 | TRBD2
CASSIRGGELFF | TGTGCCAGCAGCATACGAGGGGGGGAGCTGTTTTTT | few | TRBJ2-2 | TRBV5-6 | -
CASSLGGTEGNYGYTF | TGTGCCAGCAGCTTGGGCGGGACAGAGGGAAACTATGGCTACACCTTC | - | TRBJ1-2 | TRBV7-9 | TRBD1
CASRGRGNSPLHF | TGTGCCAGTAGAGGCAGGGGGAATTCACCCCTCCACTTT | - | TRBJ1-6 | TRBV19 | TRBD1
CASSLSGSPSSPLHF | TGTGCCAGCAGTTTATCAGGGTCCCCTAGTTCACCCCTCCACTTT | - | TRBJ1-6 | TRBV27 | -
CASSQTLSRDREQYF | TGTGCCAGCAGCCAAACTTTAAGTAGGGATCGGGAGCAGTACTTC | - | TRBJ2-7 | TRBV4-2 | -
CASSYRQGGEKLFF | TGTGCCAGCAGCTATCGACAGGGAGGGGAAAAACTGTTTTTT | once | TRBJ1-4 | TRBV7-9 | TRBD1
CASSPDRERDTQYF | TGTGCCAGCAGCCCCGATAGGGAGCGAGATACGCAGTATTTT | - | TRBJ2-3 | TRBV11-2 | -
CASSTPGGNYGYTF | TGTGCCAGCTCCACCCCAGGGGGCAACTATGGCTACACCTTC | - | TRBJ1-2 | TRBV19 | TRBD1
CASSQDPGAQKLFF | TGTGCCAGCAGCCAAGACCCAGGGGCGCAAAAACTGTTTTTT | - | TRBJ1-4 | TRBV16 | -
CASSLDRGWTDEQFF | TGTGCCAGCAGTCTTGACAGGGGATGGACGGATGAGCAGTTCTTC | - | TRBJ2-1 | TRBV7-2 | TRBD1
CASSYSSGNNSPLHF | TGTGCCAGCAGTTACTCGTCAGGGAATAATTCACCCCTCCACTTT | - | TRBJ1-6 | TRBV6-5 | -
CSVAGKQGANQPQHF | TGCAGCGTTGCTGGCAAGCAGGGGGCAAATCAGCCCCAGCATTTT | once | TRBJ1-5 | TRBV29-1 | TRBD1
CASSLQGNPLNTEAFF | TGTGCCAGCAGCCTACAGGGGAATCCATTGAACACTGAAGCTTTCTTT | - | TRBJ1-1 | TRBV7-2 | TRBD1
CASRGTVATNEKLFF | TGCGCCAGCAGGGGGACTGTTGCAACTAATGAAAAACTGTTTTTT | - | TRBJ1-4 | TRBV4-3 | -
CASRKEQGPKNIQYF | TGTGCCAGCAGAAAGGAACAGGGGCCGAAAAACATTCAGTACTTC | - | TRBJ2-4 | TRBV7-2 | TRBD1
CASSFVFGGNQPQHF | TGTGCCAGCAGTTTTGTGTTCGGGGGAAATCAGCCCCAGCATTTT | - | TRBJ1-5 | TRBV27 | -
CASQGRPNTEAFF | TGCGCCAGCCAGGGACGGCCTAACACTGAAGCTTTCTTT | - | TRBJ1-1 | TRBV5-1 | -
CASSSLAPQGIGELFF | TGTGCCAGCAGTTCCCTGGCACCCCAGGGGATCGGGGAGCTGTTTTTT | once | TRBJ2-2 | TRBV28 | -
CASSLRGASTDTQYF | TGTGCCAGCAGCTTACGCGGTGCTAGCACAGATACGCAGTATTTT | - | TRBJ2-3 | TRBV11-2 | -
CASSRLGTGGRENTEAFF | TGTGCCAGCAGTCGCCTCGGGACAGGGGGTAGGGAGAACACTGAAGCTTTCTTT | - | TRBJ1-1 | TRBV6-6 | TRBD1
CASSRQGYEQYF | TGTGCCAGCAGTCGACAGGGTTACGAGCAGTACTTC | - | TRBJ2-7 | TRBV28 | TRBD1
CASSRGTGGYAGELFF | TGTGCCAGCAGCCGAGGGACAGGGGGGTACGCCGGGGAGCTGTTTTTT | - | TRBJ2-2 | TRBV7-8 | TRBD1
CASGVGRAGYGYTF | TGTGCCAGCGGGGTAGGGCGGGCAGGGTATGGCTACACCTTC | - | TRBJ1-2 | TRBV13 | -